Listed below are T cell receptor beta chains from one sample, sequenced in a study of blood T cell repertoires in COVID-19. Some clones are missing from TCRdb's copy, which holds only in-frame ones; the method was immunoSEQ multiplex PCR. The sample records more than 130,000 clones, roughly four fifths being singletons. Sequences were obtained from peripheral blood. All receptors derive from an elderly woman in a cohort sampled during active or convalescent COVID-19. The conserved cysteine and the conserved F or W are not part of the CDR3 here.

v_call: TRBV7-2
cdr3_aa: ASSLGHILRDYGYT

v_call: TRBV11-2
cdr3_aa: ASSLVAGGNTQY

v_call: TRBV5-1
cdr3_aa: ASSPRTLNTGELF

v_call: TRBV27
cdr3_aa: ASSLSRRTGSNYGYT

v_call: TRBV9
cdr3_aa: ASSVLGTGGSGSPLH

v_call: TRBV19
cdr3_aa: ASSMGGQYEQY

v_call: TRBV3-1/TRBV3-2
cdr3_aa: ASSRDIEAGEQY

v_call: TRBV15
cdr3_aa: ATSRDRQRPSTDTQY

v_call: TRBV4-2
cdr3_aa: ASSPEGEGRGYT

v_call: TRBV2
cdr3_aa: ASSHGEEKLF

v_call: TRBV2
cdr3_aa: ASSQGGFGAF

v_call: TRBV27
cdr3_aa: ASKPISGIETQY

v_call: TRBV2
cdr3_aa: ASRRQGITGELF

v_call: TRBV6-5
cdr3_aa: ASFRDKQNTGELF

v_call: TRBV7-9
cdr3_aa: ASSEVPYHEQY

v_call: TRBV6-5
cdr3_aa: ASSDPRGARTQY

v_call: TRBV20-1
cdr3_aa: SATDSHGYT

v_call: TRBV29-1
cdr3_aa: SVPTGLNYGYT

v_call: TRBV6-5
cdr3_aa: ASRPATGSGNTIY

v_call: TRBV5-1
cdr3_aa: ASSFSGDTEAF

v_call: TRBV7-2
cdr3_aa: ASSSSGGATGELF

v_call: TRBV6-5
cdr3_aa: ASSRPGGGTEAF

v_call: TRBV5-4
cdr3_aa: ASSLARQETQY

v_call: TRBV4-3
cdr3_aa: ASSQEYRELKAY

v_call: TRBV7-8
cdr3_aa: ASVGGLYYGYT

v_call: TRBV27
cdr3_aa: ASSPIEAGAKNIQY

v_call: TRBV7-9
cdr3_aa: ASSPQTGTGDEKLF

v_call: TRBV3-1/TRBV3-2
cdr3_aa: ASSLLLSVGGGGAADTQY

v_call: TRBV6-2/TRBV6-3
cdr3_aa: ASSSGTSEGETQY

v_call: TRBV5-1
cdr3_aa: ASRGGYGYT

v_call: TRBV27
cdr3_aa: ASSSGFGTGGTGELF